A selection of T cell receptor beta chains follows, all from one sample in a study of blood T cell repertoires in COVID-19. The method was immunoSEQ multiplex PCR; TCRdb's version includes in-frame clones alone and lacks a portion of them. In the table there are 130,000 to 150,000 clones, approximately 80% of which are singletons. Material for sequencing was peripheral blood. These TCRs come from a human donor with acute or convalescent COVID-19. The donor label of this sample is uncertain. Both conserved end residues are part of each CDR3. Each record gives: CDR3 protein, CDR3 DNA, clone size, V gene, J gene, D gene. A D gene is named only where the DNA matches it firmly. Clone size is shown for a subset of rows, as once, few, many or a class of expanded clone.

cdr3_aa: CASSEQGAGYGTEAFF
cdr3_nt: TGTGCCAGCAGTGAACAGGGGGCGGGTTATGGGACTGAAGCTTTCTTT
clone_size: NA
v_call: TRBV6-1
j_call: TRBJ1-1
d_call: TRBD1

cdr3_aa: CASSSLSNEQFF
cdr3_nt: TGTGCCAGCAGCTCGCTTAGTAATGAGCAGTTCTTC
clone_size: NA
v_call: TRBV5-8
j_call: TRBJ2-1
d_call: NA

cdr3_aa: CASSPSLTGSYGYTF
cdr3_nt: TGTGCCAGCAGTCCTTCTCTGACAGGTTCATATGGCTACACCTTC
clone_size: NA
v_call: TRBV6-5
j_call: TRBJ1-2
d_call: NA

cdr3_aa: CASIPGTGRNEQFF
cdr3_nt: TGTGCCAGTATCCCCGGGACAGGGAGGAATGAGCAGTTCTTC
clone_size: NA
v_call: TRBV19
j_call: TRBJ2-1
d_call: TRBD1

cdr3_aa: CAWRITSGGHTDTQYF
cdr3_nt: TGTGCCTGGAGAATCACTAGCGGGGGGCACACAGATACGCAGTATTTT
clone_size: NA
v_call: TRBV30
j_call: TRBJ2-3
d_call: TRBD2

cdr3_aa: CASSEGVGHMNTEAFF
cdr3_nt: TGTGCCAGCAGTGAAGGCGTAGGACACATGAACACTGAAGCTTTCTTT
clone_size: NA
v_call: TRBV25-1
j_call: TRBJ1-1
d_call: NA

cdr3_aa: CASSWTQGSDTQYF
cdr3_nt: TGTGCCAGCAGCTGGACCCAGGGAAGCGATACGCAGTATTTT
clone_size: NA
v_call: TRBV11-1
j_call: TRBJ2-3
d_call: NA

cdr3_aa: CASSPGLGTDTQYF
cdr3_nt: TGTGCCAGCAGCCCCGGACTAGGCACAGATACGCAGTATTTT
clone_size: once
v_call: TRBV9
j_call: TRBJ2-3
d_call: TRBD2

cdr3_aa: CASSYWDRGRIGTEAFF
cdr3_nt: TGTGCCAGCAGCTACTGGGACAGGGGGCGAATAGGAACTGAAGCTTTCTTT
clone_size: NA
v_call: TRBV5-4
j_call: TRBJ1-1
d_call: TRBD1

cdr3_aa: CASSLEGIAADTQYF
cdr3_nt: TGCGCCAGCAGCTTGGAGGGGATAGCGGCAGATACGCAGTATTTT
clone_size: NA
v_call: TRBV5-1
j_call: TRBJ2-3
d_call: NA

cdr3_aa: CASSPGDTNEKLFF
cdr3_nt: TGCGCCAGCAGCCCAGGGGATACTAATGAAAAACTGTTTTTT
clone_size: once
v_call: TRBV5-1
j_call: TRBJ1-4
d_call: NA

cdr3_aa: CASRRSGGIGELFF
cdr3_nt: TGTGCCAGCAGAAGGAGCGGGGGGATCGGGGAGCTGTTTTTT
clone_size: NA
v_call: TRBV2
j_call: TRBJ2-2
d_call: TRBD2

cdr3_aa: CASSWQGAEAFF
cdr3_nt: TGCGCCAGCAGCTGGCAGGGCGCTGAAGCTTTCTTT
clone_size: once
v_call: TRBV5-1
j_call: TRBJ1-1
d_call: NA

cdr3_aa: CASSLEGTGSREAFF
cdr3_nt: TGTGCCAGCAGCTTAGAAGGGACAGGGTCGAGAGAAGCTTTCTTT
clone_size: NA
v_call: TRBV7-2
j_call: TRBJ1-1
d_call: TRBD1

cdr3_aa: CASSVGGDGYNEQFF
cdr3_nt: TGTGCCAGCAGCGTAGGCGGGGACGGCTACAATGAGCAGTTCTTC
clone_size: NA
v_call: TRBV9
j_call: TRBJ2-1
d_call: NA

cdr3_aa: CASSPPIRTGSYNSPLHF
cdr3_nt: TGTGCCAGCAGCCCTCCAATTAGGACAGGCTCCTATAATTCACCCCTCCACTTT
clone_size: NA
v_call: TRBV9
j_call: TRBJ1-6
d_call: TRBD1

cdr3_aa: CASSLNSQGHYGYTF
cdr3_nt: TGCGCCAGCAGCTTAAATTCACAGGGACACTATGGCTACACCTTC
clone_size: NA
v_call: TRBV5-1
j_call: TRBJ1-2
d_call: NA

cdr3_aa: CASSQEGGYNEQFF
cdr3_nt: TGCGCCAGCAGCCAAGAAGGAGGATACAATGAGCAGTTCTTC
clone_size: NA
v_call: TRBV4-1
j_call: TRBJ2-1
d_call: NA

cdr3_aa: CASSEARGNLYNSPLHF
cdr3_nt: TGTGCCAGCAGTGAAGCAAGGGGGAACCTCTATAATTCACCCCTCCACTTT
clone_size: NA
v_call: TRBV2
j_call: TRBJ1-6
d_call: NA

cdr3_aa: CASSPGGDGEYNEQFF
cdr3_nt: TGTGCCAGCAGTCCCGGGGGGGACGGCGAGTACAATGAGCAGTTCTTC
clone_size: NA
v_call: TRBV7-9
j_call: TRBJ2-1
d_call: TRBD2

cdr3_aa: CASSFLPGQGNSPLHF
cdr3_nt: TGTGCCAGCAGCTTCTTACCGGGACAGGGCAATTCACCCCTCCACTTT
clone_size: NA
v_call: TRBV3-1/TRBV3-2
j_call: TRBJ1-6
d_call: TRBD1

cdr3_aa: CASSPTTGNYGYTF
cdr3_nt: TGCGCCAGCAGCCCTACGACCGGGAACTATGGCTACACCTTC
clone_size: NA
v_call: TRBV5-1
j_call: TRBJ1-2
d_call: NA

cdr3_aa: CASSLSGGDLNEQFF
cdr3_nt: TGTGCCAGCAGCTTAAGCGGGGGGGACCTCAATGAGCAGTTCTTC
clone_size: NA
v_call: TRBV11-1
j_call: TRBJ2-1
d_call: TRBD2

cdr3_aa: CASSRSGGAYNEQFF
cdr3_nt: TGTGCCAGCAGCCGTAGCGGGGGGGCCTACAATGAGCAGTTCTTC
clone_size: NA
v_call: TRBV3-1/TRBV3-2
j_call: TRBJ2-1
d_call: TRBD2

cdr3_aa: CASSLTGPNSPLHF
cdr3_nt: TGTGCCAGCAGCTTGACAGGCCCCAATTCACCCCTCCACTTT
clone_size: NA
v_call: TRBV7-9
j_call: TRBJ1-6
d_call: NA

cdr3_aa: CASSYQGNSRTEAFF
cdr3_nt: TGTGCCAGCAGCTACCAGGGGAACTCGAGAACTGAAGCTTTCTTT
clone_size: NA
v_call: TRBV7-8
j_call: TRBJ1-1
d_call: NA

cdr3_aa: CASSPRDRPYNEQFF
cdr3_nt: TGTGCCAGCAGCCCTCGGGACAGGCCCTACAATGAGCAGTTCTTC
clone_size: NA
v_call: TRBV9
j_call: TRBJ2-1
d_call: TRBD1

cdr3_aa: CASSTETGKKLFF
cdr3_nt: TGTGCCAGCAGCACCGAGACAGGGAAAAAACTGTTTTTT
clone_size: NA
v_call: TRBV7-6
j_call: TRBJ1-4
d_call: TRBD1

cdr3_aa: CASTDSSYNEQFF
cdr3_nt: TGTGCCAGCACTGACAGTTCCTACAATGAGCAGTTCTTC
clone_size: once
v_call: TRBV27
j_call: TRBJ2-1
d_call: NA

cdr3_aa: CASSVFEGLSGYTF
cdr3_nt: TGTGCCAGCAGCGTCTTTGAGGGACTTTCGGGCTACACCTTC
clone_size: NA
v_call: TRBV9
j_call: TRBJ1-2
d_call: NA

cdr3_aa: CASSLDWTEAFF
cdr3_nt: TGTGCCAGCAGCCTGGACTGGACTGAAGCTTTCTTT
clone_size: NA
v_call: TRBV12-3/TRBV12-4
j_call: TRBJ1-1
d_call: NA

cdr3_aa: CASSQVIGRGNSYEQYF
cdr3_nt: TGCGCCAGCAGCCAAGTTATTGGCAGGGGGAATTCCTACGAGCAGTACTTC
clone_size: NA
v_call: TRBV4-1
j_call: TRBJ2-7
d_call: TRBD1

cdr3_aa: CASKGQRNQPQHF
cdr3_nt: TGTGCCAGCAAGGGACAACGCAATCAGCCCCAGCATTTT
clone_size: NA
v_call: TRBV27
j_call: TRBJ1-5
d_call: NA

cdr3_aa: CASRGGTGEDYGYTF
cdr3_nt: TGTGCCAGCCGTGGAGGGACAGGGGAGGACTATGGCTACACCTTC
clone_size: NA
v_call: TRBV9
j_call: TRBJ1-2
d_call: TRBD1

cdr3_aa: CASSFRGRDEQYF
cdr3_nt: TGTGCCAGCAGCTTCAGGGGGCGGGACGAGCAGTACTTC
clone_size: NA
v_call: TRBV7-2
j_call: TRBJ2-7
d_call: TRBD1

cdr3_aa: CASQTGSTLNTEAFF
cdr3_nt: TGTGCCAGTCAGACAGGGAGTACTCTGAACACTGAAGCTTTCTTT
clone_size: NA
v_call: TRBV19
j_call: TRBJ1-1
d_call: TRBD1